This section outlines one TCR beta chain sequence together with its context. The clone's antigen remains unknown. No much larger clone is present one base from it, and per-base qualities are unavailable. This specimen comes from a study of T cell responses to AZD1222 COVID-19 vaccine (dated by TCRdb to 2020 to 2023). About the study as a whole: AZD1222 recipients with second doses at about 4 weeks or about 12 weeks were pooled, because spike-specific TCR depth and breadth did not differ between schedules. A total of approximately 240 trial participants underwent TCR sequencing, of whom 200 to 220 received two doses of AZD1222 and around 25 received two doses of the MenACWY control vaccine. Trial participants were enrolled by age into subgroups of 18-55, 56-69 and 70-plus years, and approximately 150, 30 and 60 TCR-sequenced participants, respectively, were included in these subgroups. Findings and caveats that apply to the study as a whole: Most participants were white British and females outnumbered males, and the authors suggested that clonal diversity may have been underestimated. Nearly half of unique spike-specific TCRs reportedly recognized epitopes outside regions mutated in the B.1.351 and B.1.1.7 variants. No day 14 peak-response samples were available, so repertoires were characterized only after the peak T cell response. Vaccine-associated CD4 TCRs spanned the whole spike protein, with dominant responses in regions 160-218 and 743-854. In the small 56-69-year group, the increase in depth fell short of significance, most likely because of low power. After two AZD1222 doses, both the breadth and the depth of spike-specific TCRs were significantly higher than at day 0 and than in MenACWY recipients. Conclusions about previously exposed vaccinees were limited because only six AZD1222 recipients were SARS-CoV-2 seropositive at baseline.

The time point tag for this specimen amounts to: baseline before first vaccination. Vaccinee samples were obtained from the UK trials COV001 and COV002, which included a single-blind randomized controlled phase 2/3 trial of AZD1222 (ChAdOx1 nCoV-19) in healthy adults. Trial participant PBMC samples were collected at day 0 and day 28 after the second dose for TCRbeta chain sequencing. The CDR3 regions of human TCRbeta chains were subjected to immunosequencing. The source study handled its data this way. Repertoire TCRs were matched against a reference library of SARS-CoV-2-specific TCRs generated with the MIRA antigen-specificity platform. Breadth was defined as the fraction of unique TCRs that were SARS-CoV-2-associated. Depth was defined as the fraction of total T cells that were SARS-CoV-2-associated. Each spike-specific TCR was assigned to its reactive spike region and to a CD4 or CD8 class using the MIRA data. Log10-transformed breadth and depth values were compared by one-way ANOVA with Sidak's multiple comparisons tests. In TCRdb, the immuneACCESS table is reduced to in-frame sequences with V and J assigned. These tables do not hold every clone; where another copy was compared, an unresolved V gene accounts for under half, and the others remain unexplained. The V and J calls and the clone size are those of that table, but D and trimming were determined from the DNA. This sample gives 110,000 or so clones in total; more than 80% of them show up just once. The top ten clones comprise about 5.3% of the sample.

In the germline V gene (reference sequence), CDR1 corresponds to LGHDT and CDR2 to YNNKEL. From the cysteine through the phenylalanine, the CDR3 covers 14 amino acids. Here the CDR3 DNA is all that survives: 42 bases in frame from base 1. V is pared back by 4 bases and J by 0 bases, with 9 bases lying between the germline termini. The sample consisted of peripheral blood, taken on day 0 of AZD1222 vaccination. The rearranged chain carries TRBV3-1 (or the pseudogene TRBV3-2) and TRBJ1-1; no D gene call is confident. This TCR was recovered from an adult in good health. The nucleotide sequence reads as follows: TGTGCCAGCAGCCCCCCGGGGATGAACACTGAAGCTTTCTTT. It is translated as CASSPPGMNTEAFF.